The clone carrying this T cell receptor (beta chain) has a count of ten or more. V was trimmed by 2 bases and J by 5 bases, leaving 9 bases between them. The CDR3 is 13 residues long. The data originate from a study of T cell repertoires in cytomegalovirus infection. TCRdb reprocessed the reads via MiXCR and lists one record per CDR3 protein. Here the sample spans fewer than 250,000 distinct CDR3 sequences, 9% to 15% being singletons. The chain employs TRBV12-3 or TRBV12-4 and TRBJ1-1, with a possible D match to TRBD1 (5 bases). What was sequenced was PBMCs. The sequence was collected from a human donor in good health (CMV status not recorded). Some clones in this sample may be carry-over from other donors' samples. The CDR3 protein is CASSLKGRTEAFF. In nucleotides, the CDR3 is TGTGCCAGCAGTTTAAAGGGGCGGACTGAAGCTTTCTTT.